The next 7 T cell receptor beta chains were all read from a single sample in a study of regulatory T cells in long-lasting Graves disease. According to the study, TCR beta libraries were built with iRepertoire HTBI primers and CDR3-region Arm-PCR. TCRdb recomputed calls from the multiplex PCR reads with MiXCR, one row per CDR3 protein. This sample carries around 500,000 distinct CDR3 sequences, less than 15% of them seen once, and the ten largest clones take roughly a tenth. Time point meaning: newly diagnosed GD, antithyroid drugs for less than 3 months. From PBMCs, RNA was extracted and then used to make the TCR library. The same data also contributed to another study, on T cells in Graves' hyperthyroidism and ophthalmopathy.

Specimen: peripheral blood mononuclear cells (PBMCs), collected at new diagnosis, from a patient treated with antithyroid drugs. These receptors all stem from a man aged 30 to 45 with Graves disease.

This rearrangement joins TRBV19 to TRBJ2-5; D not certain. Germline V gene lookup returns CDR1 LNHDA and CDR2 SQIVND (reference sequence). V lost 1 base and J 3 bases, leaving 9 bases between the germline ends. This CDR3 spans 14 amino acids. CDR3 sequence reads: CASSIAQQKETQYF. CDR3 bases: TGTGCCAGTAGTATAGCCCAGCAAAAAGAGACCCAGTACTTC.

A few counts support this clonotype. Because the CDR3 is missing its conserved closing phenylalanine or tryptophan, this is likely a read error. The chain uses TRBV7-9 and TRBJ2-7; a possible D gene is TRBD2 (6 bases). The CDR3 extends over 15 amino acids. V lost 3 bases to trimming and J lost 3 bases, with 15 bases between them. Germline CDR1 and CDR2: SEHNR and FQNEAQ (reference sequence). The CDR3 DNA reads as TGTGCCAGCAGCTTCCTAGGAGGGGCGGACTACGAGCAGTACCTC. Amino acid sequence: CASSFLGGADYEQYL.

This clonotype was seen repeatedly, ten times or more. The chain carries TRBV7-9 and TRBJ1-6; weak D call: TRBD1 (6 bases). In germline, CDR1 is SEHNR, CDR2 FQNEAQ (reference sequence). CDR3 length: 16 residues. V was trimmed by 1 base and J by 2 bases, leaving 9 bases between them. The CDR3 here is CASSLEPGAYNSPLHF. As DNA, the CDR3 is TGTGCCAGCAGCTTAGAACCAGGGGCCTATAATTCACCCCTCCACTTT.

This clonotype was counted ten times or more. The genes are TRBV20-1 and TRBJ2-7; D not resolved. V was pared by 5 bases and J by 3 bases, with 14 bases between. Germline CDR1 is DFQATT and CDR2 is SNEGSKA (reference sequence). CDR3 length equals 13 residues. The CDR3 coding sequence is TGCAGTGCTGAACCTCGTTGGGGCTACGAGCAGTACTTC. Translation: CSAEPRWGYEQYF.

This clonotype was picked up many times. The genes are TRBV3-1 and TRBJ2-1, with TRBD2 identical over 16 bases. Germline lookup yields CDR1 LGHDT and CDR2 YNNKEL (reference sequence). V dropped 4 bases and J dropped 8; count of bases not matched to a gene: 8. The CDR3 covers 17 residues. The CDR3 reads CASSPPWGLAGGDEQFF. Written as DNA, the CDR3 is TGTGCCAGCAGCCCCCCCTGGGGACTAGCGGGAGGGGATGAGCAGTTCTTC.

This clonotype was detected ten times or more. In DNA form, the CDR3 reads TGTGCCAGCAGCCCACGAGGGACAGTGGAAGAGACCCAGTACTTC. This gives the protein CASSPRGTVEETQYF. This chain uses TRBV11-2 with TRBJ2-5, with 7 bases that match TRBD1. This CDR3 has 15 residues. V lost 5 bases to trimming and J lost 3 bases; unmatched junction nucleotides: 9. Germline V gene sequence: CDR1 SGHAT, CDR2 FQNNGV. Full variable domain (remainder filled in from reference TRBV11-2 and TRBJ2-5): EAGVAQSPRYKIIEKRQSVAFWCNPISGHATLYWYQQILGQGPKLLIQFQNNGVVDDSQLPKDRFSAERLKGVDSTLKIQPAKLEDSAVYLCASSPRGTVEETQYFGPGTRLLVL.

This clonotype was recorded once. With a much larger clone just one base away, this may be a read error. This rearrangement joins TRBV2 to TRBJ1-1, with D perhaps TRBD1 (5 bases). Germline V lookup: CDR1 SNHLY, CDR2 FYNNEI. The CDR3 runs to 16 residues. CDR3 residues: CASSPPWGRRNTGAFF. The CDR3 DNA follows: TGTGCCAGCAGCCCACCATGGGGACGTCGGAACACTGGAGCTTTCTTT.